Each of the 19 T cell receptor beta chains below was sequenced from the same sample in a study of response to subunit inactivated influenza vaccine. TCRdb re-derived calls from the RT-PCR reads in MiXCR, one entry per CDR3 protein. The data hold 500,000 to 600,000 distinct CDR3 sequences, with about 12% observed a single time. The sequences come from PBMCs from blood, collected on the day of vaccination. These receptor sequences come from a man in his fifties who received an inactivated influenza vaccine.

This clonotype occurred a few times. The genes are TRBV25-1 and TRBJ2-1, with D tentatively TRBD2 (5 bases). The ends were cut back, 0 bases at V and 8 bases at J, with 11 bases in the middle. The CDR3 loop spans 14 amino acids. Germline-derived CDR1 and CDR2 are MGHDK and SYGVNS. Written as DNA, the CDR3 is TGTGCCAGCAGTGAATACGAGTCCGGGGATGAGCAGTTCTTC. Amino acid sequence: CASSEYESGDEQFF.

This clonotype has ten or more counts. This chain joins TRBV3-1 and TRBJ1-3, with D uncertain. Germline V gene data show CDR1 as LGHDT and CDR2 as YNNKEL (reference sequence). The CDR3 extends over 12 amino acids. V was shortened by 4 bases and J by 3 bases, with 4 bases between the two germline ends. DNA for the CDR3: TGTGCCAGCAGCCGACTTGGAAACACCATATATTTT. Translated, it gives CASSRLGNTIYF.

This chain uses TRBV11-2 with TRBJ1-6; D not resolved. The CDR3 extends over 13 amino acids. Germline loops: CDR1 SGHAT, CDR2 FQNNGV. V was trimmed by 4 bases and J by 10 bases, leaving 11 bases between them. CDR3 amino acids: CASSSYPRSPLHF. CDR3 bases: TGTGCCAGCAGCTCCTACCCCCGATCACCCCTCCACTTT.

V is TRBV29-1 and J is TRBJ2-7; 8 positions agree with TRBD1. Trimming took 5 bases from V and 1 from J; bases not matched to a gene: 16. This CDR3 has 17 residues. Per germline, CDR1 SQVTM and CDR2 ANQGSEA. The CDR3 DNA is TGCAGCGTTCGAAAAGGGTGGGGGACAGGTTCTTCCTACGAGCAGTACTTC. As protein: CSVRKGWGTGSSYEQYF.

The table lists this clonotype with many counts. This CDR3 reads CATVGTASYEQYF. In nucleotides, the CDR3 is TGTGCCACTGTCGGGACTGCCTCCTACGAGCAGTACTTC. The V and J genes are TRBV10-3 and TRBJ2-7; a weak D match, TRBD2 (6 bases). The CDR3 is 13 residues long. Germline loops: CDR1 ENHRY, CDR2 SYGVKD. Trimming removed 10 bases at V and 0 bases at J, with 13 bases between.

The chain links TRBV3-1 to TRBJ2-7; 10 bases line up with TRBD2. This CDR3 is 15 amino acids long. The J segment lost 0 bases and the V segment lost 3 bases, leaving 2 bases of the junction unmatched. Germline values: CDR1 LGHDT, CDR2 YNNKEL (reference sequence). CDR3 residues: CASSHSSGSSYEQYF. Here the CDR3 DNA reads TGTGCCAGCAGCCATTCTAGCGGGAGCTCCTACGAGCAGTACTTC.

V usage is TRBV4-3 and J usage is TRBJ2-1, with D possibly being TRBD2 (5 bases). This CDR3 has 14 amino acids. Trimming left V 2 bases short and J 2 bases short, with 7 bases between. Germline V lookup: CDR1 LGHNA, CDR2 YSLEER. CDR3 sequence (DNA): TGCGCCAGCAGCCAATTTAGCGCCTACAATGAGCAGTTCTTC. It translates to CASSQFSAYNEQFF.

The chain combines TRBV29-1 with TRBJ1-1; tentatively, D is TRBD1 (5 bases). This CDR3 comprises 13 residues. From germline, CDR1 is SQVTM and CDR2 ANQGSEA. V shed 4 bases and J shed 4 bases, with 13 bases lying between them. The CDR3 sequence: CSVALGPGTEAFF. CDR3 bases: TGCAGCGTTGCACTGGGACCCGGCACTGAAGCTTTCTTT.

This clonotype was found a few times. CDR3 in amino acids: CAMSGLVGYEQYF. The CDR3 nucleotides are TGTGCCATGTCGGGACTAGTAGGCTACGAGCAGTACTTC. J is TRBJ2-7 and V is TRBV10-3; 8 bases are shared with TRBD2. CDR3 length: 13 residues. Germline V gene lookup returns CDR1 ENHRY and CDR2 SYGVKD. V lost 9 bases and J lost 3; bases outside the gene matches: 7.

This clonotype was seen repeatedly, ten times or more. The chain joins TRBV5-5 to TRBJ2-1, with TRBD1 matching 8 bases. The germline gives CDR1 SGHKS, CDR2 YYEKEE (reference sequence). The V segment lost 4 bases and the J segment 5 bases; nucleotides outside the gene matches: 8. This CDR3 comprises 15 residues. In nucleotides, the CDR3 is TGTGCCAGCAGCCGAGAGTGGACAGGGCACAATGAGCAGTTCTTC. Translating it yields CASSREWTGHNEQFF.

The J gene is TRBJ2-6, the V gene TRBV11-1; D is unresolved. V was trimmed by 2 bases and J by 0 bases, leaving 14 bases between them. The V gene's germline CDR1 is SGHAT and CDR2 FQDESV (reference sequence). The CDR3 spans 18 residues. CDR3 bases: TGTGCCAGCAGCTTAAGCGCCAGACATCTCTCTGGGGCCAACGTCCTGACTTTC. Its translation: CASSLSARHLSGANVLTF.

This clonotype was detected a few times. CDR3: CASSLPTSGPGETQYF. The CDR3 nucleotides read TGCGCCAGCAGCTTGCCGACTAGCGGACCCGGGGAGACCCAGTACTTC. This rearrangement joins TRBV5-1 to TRBJ2-5; 9 positions agree with TRBD2. The CDR3 is made up of 16 amino acids. Trimming at V came to 1 base and at J to 5 bases, leaving 9 bases not matched to a gene. The germline V gene has CDR1 SGHRS and CDR2 YFSETQ. Full variable domain (rest looked up from reference TRBV5-1 and TRBJ2-5): KAGVTQTPRYLIKTRGQQVTLSCSPISGHRSVSWYQQTPGQGLQFLFEYFSETQRNKGNFPGRFSGRQFSNSRSEMNVSTLELGDSALYLCASSLPTSGPGETQYFGPGTRLLVL.

This clonotype was observed a few times. Here the CDR3 DNA reads TGTGCCAGCAGTTACTCTATGTCCCTCGGGGGTACTGAAGCTTTCTTT. It is translated as CASSYSMSLGGTEAFF. The V gene is TRBV6-5, the J gene TRBJ1-1, with D perhaps matching TRBD1 (5 bases). There are 16 residues in the CDR3. V was cut by 0 bases and J by 5 bases, with 16 bases left in between. Per germline, CDR1 MNHEY and CDR2 SVGAGI.

In its sample, this clonotype was seen a few times. The chain joins TRBV29-1 to TRBJ2-7; 10 bases align to TRBD2. The CDR3 is made up of 14 amino acids. V lost 7 bases to trimming and J lost 7 bases; unmatched junction nucleotides: 13. From germline, CDR1 is SQVTM and CDR2 ANQGSEA. The CDR3: CSATALAGPREQYF. The CDR3 bases are TGCAGCGCAACGGCACTAGCGGGGCCCCGGGAGCAGTACTTC.

In this sample, this clonotype turned up a few times. The chain is built from TRBV11-1 and TRBJ2-7; tentatively, D is TRBD1 (6 bases). Trimming left V 3 bases short and J 2 bases short, with 23 bases between. This CDR3 is built from 18 residues. The germline V gene encodes CDR1 SGHAT and CDR2 FQDESV (reference sequence). CDR3 DNA: TGTGCCAGCAGCTTTGGCTCAGGGGAAAGCGGCTCACCCTACGAGCAGTACTTC. It specifies CASSFGSGESGSPYEQYF.

This clonotype has a count of ten or more. The CDR3 DNA follows: TGCGCCAGCAGCTTGGAAGGGACACTCCACTACGAGCAGTACTTC. It translates to CASSLEGTLHYEQYF. The gene calls are TRBV5-1 and TRBJ2-7; D might be TRBD1 (6 bases). In germline, CDR1 is SGHRS, CDR2 YFSETQ. The CDR3 loop spans 15 amino acids. Between the trimmed V and J ends, which lost 0 bases and 3 bases, there was a span of 13 bases.

The chain links TRBV11-1 to TRBJ2-2; either TRBD1 or TRBD2 may fit D (6 bases each). The CDR3 is 15 amino acids. V lost 4 bases to trimming and J lost 6 bases, with 15 bases between them. Germline CDR1 is SGHAT and CDR2 is FQDESV (reference sequence). The CDR3 reads CASSSGALRSGELFF. In nucleotides, the CDR3 is TGTGCCAGCAGCTCGGGGGCGCTACGGTCCGGGGAGCTGTTTTTT.

This clonotype came up a few times. Here the CDR3 DNA reads TGTGCCAGCAGTTTTTGGCAGGGCGCACATACCTACGAGCAGTACTTC. This encodes CASSFWQGAHTYEQYF. V gene TRBV12-3 or TRBV12-4 combines with J gene TRBJ2-7; D might be TRBD1 (5 bases). The CDR3 is 16 residues long. Trimming removed 3 bases at V and 2 bases at J, with 17 bases between.

A few counts support this clonotype. This rearrangement joins TRBV6-1 to TRBJ1-5, with TRBD1 matching 7 bases. The CDR3 runs 16 residues. V was clipped by 5 bases and J by 1 base; unmatched bases: 8. The V gene's germline CDR1 is MNHNS and CDR2 SASEGT. CDR3 loop: CASSTGQQGSNQPQHF. CDR3 in DNA: TGTGCCAGCAGTACGGGACAGCAAGGGAGCAATCAGCCCCAGCATTTT.